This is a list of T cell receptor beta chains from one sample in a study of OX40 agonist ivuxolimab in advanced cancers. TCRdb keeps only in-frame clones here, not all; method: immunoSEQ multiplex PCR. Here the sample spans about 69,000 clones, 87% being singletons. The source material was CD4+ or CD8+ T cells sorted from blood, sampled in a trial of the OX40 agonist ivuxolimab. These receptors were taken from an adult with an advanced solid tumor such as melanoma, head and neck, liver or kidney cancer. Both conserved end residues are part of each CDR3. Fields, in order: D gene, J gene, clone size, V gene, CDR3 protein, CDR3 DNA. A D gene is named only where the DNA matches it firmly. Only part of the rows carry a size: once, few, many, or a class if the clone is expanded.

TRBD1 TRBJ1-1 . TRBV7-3 CASSLRPQPSVLRGKNTEAFF TGTGCCAGCAGCCTTAGGCCCCAACCTAGCGTACTCAGGGGGAAGAACACTGAAGCTTTCTTT
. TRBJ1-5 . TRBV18 CASSLQAGKGQPQHF TGTGCCAGCTCATTGCAGGCAGGGAAGGGGCAGCCCCAGCATTTT
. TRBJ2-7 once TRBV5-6 CASSLVDMPYEQYF TGTGCCAGCAGCTTGGTGGACATGCCCTACGAGCAGTACTTC
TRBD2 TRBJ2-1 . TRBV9 CASSALAGGPGNEQFF TGTGCCAGCAGCGCACTAGCGGGAGGGCCTGGAAATGAGCAGTTCTTC
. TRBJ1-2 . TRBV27 CASREAGRGYTF TGTGCCAGCAGAGAGGCCGGGAGAGGCTACACCTTC
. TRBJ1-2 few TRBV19 CASSQAVVYGYTF TGTGCCAGTAGTCAGGCAGTTGTCTATGGCTACACCTTC
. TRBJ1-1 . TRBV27 CASSSTNSRVGAFF TGTGCCAGCAGTTCAACCAATTCCAGGGTGGGGGCTTTCTTT
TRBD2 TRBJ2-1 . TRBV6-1 CASSGVSGKPYNEQFF TGTGCCAGCAGTGGGGTGAGCGGGAAGCCCTACAATGAGCAGTTCTTC
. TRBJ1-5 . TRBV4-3 CASSQEAAHSNQPQHF TGCGCCAGCAGCCAAGAGGCTGCCCATAGCAATCAGCCCCAGCATTTT
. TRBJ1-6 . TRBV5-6 CASSLVGFDSPLHF TGTGCCAGCAGCTTGGTTGGATTTGATTCACCCCTCCACTTT
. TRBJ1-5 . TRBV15 CATSSFPGRLLQHF TGTGCCACCAGCAGTTTTCCGGGCAGACTACTCCAGCATTTT
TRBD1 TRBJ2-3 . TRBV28 CASSRGRTGRTDTQYF TGTGCCAGCAGTCGCGGACGGACAGGGCGCACAGATACGCAGTATTTT
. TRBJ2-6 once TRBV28 CATSSRLSGANVLTF TGTGCCACCTCCTCCCGCCTCTCTGGGGCCAACGTCCTGACTTTC
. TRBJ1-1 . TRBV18 CASSPTGMNTEAFF TGTGCCAGCTCACCGACAGGCATGAACACTGAAGCTTTCTTT
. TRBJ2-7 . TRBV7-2 CASSYKSGGYEQYF TGTGCCAGCAGTTACAAGTCCGGGGGCTACGAGCAGTACTTC
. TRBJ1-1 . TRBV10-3 CAISESQGLNTEAFF TGTGCCATCAGTGAGTCTCAGGGTTTGAACACTGAAGCTTTCTTT
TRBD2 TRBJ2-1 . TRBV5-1 CASSLADSRAGGEQFF TGCGCCAGCAGCTTGGCTGACTCCCGCGCGGGAGGGGAGCAGTTCTTC
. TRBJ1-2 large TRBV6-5 CASSRGANYGYTF TGTGCCAGCAGCCGGGGGGCTAACTATGGCTACACCTTC
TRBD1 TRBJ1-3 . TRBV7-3 CASSPGQGAGNTIYF TGTGCCAGCAGCCCCGGACAGGGGGCTGGAAACACCATATATTTT
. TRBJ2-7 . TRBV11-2 CASSFTDSYEQYF TGTGCCAGCAGCTTCACAGACTCCTACGAGCAGTACTTC
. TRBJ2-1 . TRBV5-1 CASSLEGGRGWYNEQFF TGCGCCAGCAGCTTGGAGGGCGGAAGGGGGTGGTACAATGAGCAGTTCTTC
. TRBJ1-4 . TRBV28 CASSLSGTNEKLFF TGTGCCAGCAGTTTATCAGGGACTAATGAAAAACTGTTTTTT
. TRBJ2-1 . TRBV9 CASSVYNEQFF TGTGCCAGCAGCGTTTACAATGAGCAGTTCTTC
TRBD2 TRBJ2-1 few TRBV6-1 CASSEMSGRGLHEQFF TGTGCCAGCAGTGAAATGAGCGGGAGGGGGTTGCATGAGCAGTTCTTC
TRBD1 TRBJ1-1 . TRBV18 CASSLTTGGAGNTEAFF TGTGCCAGCTCGTTAACCACAGGGGGCGCGGGGAACACTGAAGCTTTCTTT